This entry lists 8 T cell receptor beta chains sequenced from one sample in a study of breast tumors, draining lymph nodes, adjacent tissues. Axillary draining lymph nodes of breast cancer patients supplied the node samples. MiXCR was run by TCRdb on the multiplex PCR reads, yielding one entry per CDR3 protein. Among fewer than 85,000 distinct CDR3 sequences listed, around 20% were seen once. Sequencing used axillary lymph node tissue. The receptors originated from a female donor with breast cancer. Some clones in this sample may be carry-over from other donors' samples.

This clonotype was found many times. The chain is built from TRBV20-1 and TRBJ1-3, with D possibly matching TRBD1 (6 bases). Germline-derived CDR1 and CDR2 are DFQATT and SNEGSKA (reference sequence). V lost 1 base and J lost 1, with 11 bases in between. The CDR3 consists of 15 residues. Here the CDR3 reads CSARGPTGSGNTIYF. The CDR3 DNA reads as TGCAGTGCTAGAGGTCCGACAGGTTCTGGAAACACCATATATTTT.

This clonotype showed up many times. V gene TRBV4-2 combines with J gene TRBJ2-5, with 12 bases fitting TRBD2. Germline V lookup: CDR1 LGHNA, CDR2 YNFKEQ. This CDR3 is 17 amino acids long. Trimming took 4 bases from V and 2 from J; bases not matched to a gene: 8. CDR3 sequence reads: CASSRYLAGGGQETQYF. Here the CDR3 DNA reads TGTGCCAGCAGCCGCTATCTAGCGGGAGGGGGACAAGAGACCCAGTACTTC.

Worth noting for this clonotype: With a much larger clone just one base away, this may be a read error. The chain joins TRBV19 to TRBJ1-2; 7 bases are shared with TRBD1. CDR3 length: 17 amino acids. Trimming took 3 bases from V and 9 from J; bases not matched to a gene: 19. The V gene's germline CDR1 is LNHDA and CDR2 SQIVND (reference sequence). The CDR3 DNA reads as TGTGCCAGTAGTATTGGGGATGGAGGGGGCGCCGGTTATCGCTACACCTTC. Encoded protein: CASSIGDGGGAGYRYTF.

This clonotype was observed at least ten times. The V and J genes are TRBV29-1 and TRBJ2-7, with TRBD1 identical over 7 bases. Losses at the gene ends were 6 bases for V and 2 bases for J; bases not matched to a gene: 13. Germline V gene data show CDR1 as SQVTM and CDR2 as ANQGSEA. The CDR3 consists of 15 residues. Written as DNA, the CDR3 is TGCAGCGTGCTCAAACTCCGGGACAGAGCCTACGAGCAGTACTTC. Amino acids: CSVLKLRDRAYEQYF.

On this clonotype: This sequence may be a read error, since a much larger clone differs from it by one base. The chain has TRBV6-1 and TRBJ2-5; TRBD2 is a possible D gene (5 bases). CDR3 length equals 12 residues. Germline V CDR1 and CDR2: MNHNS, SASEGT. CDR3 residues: CASREIGETHYF. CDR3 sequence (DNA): TGTGCCAGCAGAGAGATCGGGGAGACCCACTACTTC.

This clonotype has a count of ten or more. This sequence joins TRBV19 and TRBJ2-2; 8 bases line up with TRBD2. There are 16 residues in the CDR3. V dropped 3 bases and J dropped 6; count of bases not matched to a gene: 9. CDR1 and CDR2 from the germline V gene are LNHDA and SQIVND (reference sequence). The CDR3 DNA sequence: TGTGCCAGTAGTATGTACCCTAAGCGGGAGTCCGGGGAGCTGTTTTTT. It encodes CASSMYPKRESGELFF.

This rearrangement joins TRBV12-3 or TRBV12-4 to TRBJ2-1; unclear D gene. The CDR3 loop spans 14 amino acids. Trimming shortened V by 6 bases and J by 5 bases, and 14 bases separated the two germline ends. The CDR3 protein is CASSRRSAHNEQFF. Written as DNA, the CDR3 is TGTGCCAGCAGCCGAAGAAGCGCTCACAATGAGCAGTTCTTC.

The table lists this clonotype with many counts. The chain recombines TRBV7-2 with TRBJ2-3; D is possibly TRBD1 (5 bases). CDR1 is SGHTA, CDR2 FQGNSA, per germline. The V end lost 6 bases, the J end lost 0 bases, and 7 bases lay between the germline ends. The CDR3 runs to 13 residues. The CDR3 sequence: CASRRQSTDTQYF. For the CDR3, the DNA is TGTGCCAGCAGGCGACAGAGCACAGATACGCAGTATTTT. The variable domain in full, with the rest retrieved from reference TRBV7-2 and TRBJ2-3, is GAGVSQSPSNKVTEKGKDVELRCDPISGHTALYWYRQSLGQGLEFLIYFQGNSAPDKSGLPSDRFSAERTGGSVSTLTIQRTQQEDSAVYLCASRRQSTDTQYFGPGTRLTVL.